The next 21 T cell receptor beta chains were all read from a single sample in a study of blood T cell repertoires in COVID-19 (dated by TCRdb to about 2020). Library method: the immunoSEQ multiplex PCR assay. The source is immuneACCESS, and TCRdb retained only in-frame sequences with V and J called. Part of the clones is not carried over; for the studies checked, unresolved V genes explain less than half of this, and the remainder is unexplained. This sample gives tens of thousands of clones in total; approximately 89% of them show up just once. The ten largest clonotypes hold approximately 4.4% of the sample. The sample consisted of peripheral blood. Receptors were obtained from a man aged 50-60 years with active or convalescent COVID-19.

The chain recombines TRBV19 with TRBJ1-1; D is perhaps TRBD1 (5 bases). Trimming left V 5 bases short and J 4 bases short, with 11 bases between. The CDR3 consists of 13 residues. The V gene's germline CDR1 is LNHDA and CDR2 SQIVND (reference sequence). The CDR3 DNA sequence: TGTGCCAGTAGTCTGCAGGGAGGCACTGAAGCTTTCTTT. Amino acid sequence: CASSLQGGTEAFF.

The chain employs TRBV10-3 and TRBJ2-5; TRBD2 agrees at 8 bases. CDR3 size: 16 residues. Germline V gene lookup returns CDR1 ENHRY and CDR2 SYGVKD. V lost 0 bases and J lost 5; bases outside the gene matches: 8. This chain's CDR3 is CAISESSGGLVETQYF. The CDR3 region has the DNA TGTGCCATCAGTGAGTCGAGCGGGGGATTGGTGGAGACCCAGTACTTC.

This clone was picked up a small number of times. The chain uses TRBV7-9 and TRBJ1-4, with 9 bases fitting TRBD1. J lost 9 bases, V lost 5 bases, and 4 bases had no gene match. The CDR3 covers 13 residues. Germline CDR1 SEHNR, CDR2 FQNEAQ (reference sequence). The CDR3: CASSPGQGKKLFF. The CDR3 DNA follows: TGTGCCAGCAGCCCTGGACAGGGGAAAAAACTGTTTTTT. Using reference TRBV7-9 and TRBJ1-4 for the parts outside the CDR3, the full variable domain is DTGVSQNPRHKITKRGQNVTFRCDPISEHNRLYWYRQTLGQGPEFLTYFQNEAQLEKSRLLSDRFSAERPKGSFSTLEIQRTEQGDSAMYLCASSPGQGKKLFFGSGTQLSVL.

The chain joins TRBV5-4 to TRBJ2-2; TRBD1 matches at 9 bases. The length of the CDR3 is 16 residues. J was trimmed by 3 bases and V by 3 bases; bases with no gene match: 6. The germline gives CDR1 SGHNT, CDR2 YYREEE (reference sequence). The CDR3 spells CASSWGQGGDTGELFF. Written as DNA, the CDR3 is TGTGCCAGCAGCTGGGGACAGGGAGGGGACACCGGGGAGCTGTTTTTT. The variable domain in full, completed from reference TRBV5-4 and TRBJ2-2, reads ETGVTQSPTHLIKTRGQQVTLRCSSQSGHNTVSWYQQALGQGPQFIFQYYREEENGRGNFPPRFSGLQFPNYSSELNVNALELDDSALYLCASSWGQGGDTGELFFGEGSRLTVL.

The chain has TRBV7-9 and TRBJ2-5; D perhaps matches TRBD1 (6 bases). Looked up from germline, CDR1 is SEHNR and CDR2 is FQNEAQ (reference sequence). The CDR3 runs 15 residues. V was cut by 5 bases and J by 3 bases, with 16 bases left in between. The CDR3 here is CASSQNRVGKETQYF. In DNA, the CDR3 is TGTGCCAGCAGCCAGAACAGGGTCGGGAAAGAGACCCAGTACTTC.

J is TRBJ2-5 and V is TRBV7-2; 10 bases align to TRBD2. This CDR3 region has 15 residues. Germline trimming cut 6 bases from V and 4 bases from J; bases unmatched to any gene: 8. Germline V gene sequence: CDR1 SGHTA, CDR2 FQGNSA. The CDR3 protein is CASSFLAGERETQYF. For the CDR3, the DNA is TGTGCCAGCAGTTTTCTAGCGGGGGAGCGAGAGACCCAGTACTTC.

This clone was picked up one time. The chain has TRBV18 and TRBJ1-3, with D hard to call. V was shortened by 0 bases and J by 0 bases, with 9 bases between the two germline ends. The CDR3 sequence is 16 residues long. Germline CDR1 KGHSH, CDR2 LQKENI. The CDR3 spells CASSPPNMLSGNTIYF. The CDR3, as DNA: TGTGCCAGCTCACCACCGAACATGCTCTCTGGAAACACCATATATTTT.

The chain couples TRBV28 to TRBJ2-5; 8 positions agree with TRBD2. V lost 6 bases, J lost 0 bases, and 6 bases stayed unmatched. This CDR3 has 15 residues. CDR1 and CDR2 (germline): MDHEN, SYDVKM. The DNA of the CDR3 is TGTGCCAGCAGCGAGCGGGGGAAGGACCAAGAGACCCAGTACTTC. Translating it yields CASSERGKDQETQYF. Full variable domain (remainder filled in from reference TRBV28 and TRBJ2-5): DVKVTQSSRYLVKRTGEKVFLECVQDMDHENMFWYRQDPGLGLRLIYFSYDVKMKEKGDIPEGYSVSREKKERFSLILESASTNQTSMYLCASSERGKDQETQYFGPGTRLLVL.

The chain links TRBV19 to TRBJ2-2; TRBD1 agrees at 10 bases. Germline CDR1 reads LNHDA; CDR2 reads SQIVND (reference sequence). V lost 1 base and J lost 5; bases outside the gene matches: 7. The CDR3 covers 17 residues. The CDR3: CASSIGGQGQLTGELFF. The DNA of the CDR3 is TGTGCCAGTAGTATAGGGGGACAGGGGCAATTAACCGGGGAGCTGTTTTTT.

V is TRBV3-1 (or the pseudogene TRBV3-2) and J is TRBJ2-6, with D uncertain. V dropped 4 bases and J dropped 0 bases, with 4 bases sitting between them. CDR3 length: 14 residues. Germline CDR1 is LGHDT and CDR2 is YNNKEL (reference sequence). CDR3 loop: CASSRSSGANVLTF. Here the CDR3 DNA reads TGTGCCAGCAGCCGCAGCTCTGGGGCCAACGTCCTGACTTTC.

J is TRBJ2-7 and V is TRBV6-2 or TRBV6-3; 10 positions agree with TRBD2. With V trimmed by 4 bases and J by 4 bases, 4 bases remained unmatched. The length of the CDR3 is 14 residues. CDR1 is MNHEY, CDR2 SVGEGT, per germline. CDR3 bases: TGTGCCAGCAGTTTTAGCGGGGGGCCGTACGAGCAGTACTTC. Protein: CASSFSGGPYEQYF.

The chain carries TRBV6-6 and TRBJ2-5; TRBD1 aligns across 8 bases. V was pared by 6 bases and J by 2 bases, with 5 bases of the junction left unmatched. The CDR3 has 14 residues. The germline V gene encodes CDR1 MNHNY and CDR2 SVGAGI (reference sequence). The CDR3 here is CASSPGTGQETQYF. In DNA, the CDR3 is TGTGCCAGCAGCCCTGGGACAGGTCAAGAGACCCAGTACTTC.

The V call is TRBV6-5, the J call TRBJ1-2, with 7 bases fitting TRBD1. V shed 8 bases, J shed 5 bases, and the junction held 11 bases outside the gene matches. The germline V gene has CDR1 MNHEY and CDR2 SVGAGI. The CDR3 runs 14 residues. The CDR3 DNA is TGTGCCAGCCTTGGGGCAGGGGGAGGTTATGGCTACACCTTC. It is translated as CASLGAGGGYGYTF.

In its sample, this clone was seen once. This chain links TRBV5-4 with TRBJ2-7, with D possibly TRBD2 on 6 matching bases. Germline V gives CDR1 SGHNT, CDR2 YYREEE (reference sequence). V was cut by 0 bases and J by 3 bases, with 13 bases left in between. This CDR3 is built from 15 residues. The CDR3 here is CASSLDPGESYEQYF. Here the CDR3 DNA reads TGTGCCAGCAGCTTGGATCCGGGGGAGAGCTACGAGCAGTACTTC.

The chain recombines TRBV19 with TRBJ2-5; D might be TRBD1 (6 bases). Germline V gene data show CDR1 as LNHDA and CDR2 as SQIVND (reference sequence). The CDR3 extends over 14 amino acids. Trimming took 1 base from V and 4 from J, leaving 10 bases between them. The CDR3 sequence is CASSIAAGVETQYF. The CDR3 DNA is TGTGCCAGTAGTATAGCGGCAGGGGTAGAGACCCAGTACTTC. Based on the CDR3 plus reference TRBV19 and TRBJ2-5, the full variable domain is DGGITQSPKYLFRKEGQNVTLSCEQNLNHDAMYWYRQDPGQGLRLIYYSQIVNDFQKGDIAEGYSVSREKKESFPLTVTSAQKNPTAFYLCASSIAAGVETQYFGPGTRLLVL.

Here the CDR3 reads CASSARQGIGATNEKLFF. As DNA, the CDR3 is TGTGCCAGCAGCGCAAGACAGGGAATAGGTGCAACTAATGAAAAACTGTTTTTT. The chain joins TRBV9 to TRBJ1-4, with 7 positions matching TRBD1. The germline gives CDR1 SGDLS, CDR2 YYNGEE. The CDR3 has 18 residues. The V gene end was trimmed by 3 bases and the J gene end by 0 bases; junction bases not matched to a gene: 11.

The chain carries TRBV4-3 and TRBJ1-1; no definite D call. This CDR3 has 14 amino acids. Germline V gives CDR1 LGHNA, CDR2 YSLEER. With 4 bases removed from V and 1 base from J, the gap between germline ends came to 10 bases. The CDR3 sequence is CASSPGRANTEAFF. The DNA of the CDR3 is TGCGCCAGCAGCCCTGGGCGGGCGAACACTGAAGCTTTCTTT.

This chain connects TRBV19 to TRBJ1-3; D possibly corresponds to TRBD1 (5 bases). Trimming left V 9 bases short and J 0 bases short, with 12 bases between. Germline V gene sequence: CDR1 LNHDA, CDR2 SQIVND (reference sequence). The CDR3 consists of 14 residues. CDR3 nucleotides: TGTGCCAGCAGGACGGGGGGCTCTGGAAACACCATATATTTT. Residues: CASRTGGSGNTIYF.

This clone showed up just once. J is TRBJ2-5 and V is TRBV10-3; 7 bases align to TRBD1. This CDR3 has 13 amino acids. V lost 3 bases and J lost 4; bases outside the gene matches: 2. Germline loops: CDR1 ENHRY, CDR2 SYGVKD. The CDR3 is CAISESGGETQYF. The CDR3 DNA is TGTGCCATCAGTGAATCAGGGGGAGAGACCCAGTACTTC.

This sequence joins TRBV21-1 and TRBJ1-2; TRBD1, as called in the table, went unchecked against the DNA. TRBV21-1 is a listed pseudogene. The CDR3 length is 13 residues. The CDR3 sequence is CASSKGTGEGYTF. The CDR3 nucleotides read TGTGCCAGCAGCAAAGGCACAGGGGAAGGCTACACCTTC.

This chain connects TRBV14 to TRBJ1-4; 7 bases are shared with TRBD1. V lost 6 bases to trimming and J lost 7 bases; unmatched junction nucleotides: 17. Germline-derived CDR1 and CDR2 are SGHDN and FVKESK. This CDR3 has 17 amino acids. The CDR3 coding sequence is TGTGCCAGCAGTCGTATCCAGGGGGAATTTACGGTTGAAAAACTGTTTTTT. Translating gives CASSRIQGEFTVEKLFF.